This TCR beta chain comes out of a study of blood T cell repertoires in COVID-19. TCRdb keeps only in-frame clones here, not all; method: immunoSEQ multiplex PCR. The table has hundreds of thousands of clones, 75% to 90% seen once. The CDR3 is 14 amino acids. J gave up 2 bases and V 0 bases, and 3 bases lay outside the gene matches. Germline assignment: CDR1 GTSNPN and CDR2 SVGIG (reference sequence). This receptor was obtained from a woman between 65 and 79 years old with COVID-19, enrolled during active disease. Sequencing was done on a sample of peripheral blood. The V call is TRBV30, the J call TRBJ2-7; TRBD2 matches 8 bases. CDR3 sequence: CAWSVYGGAYEQYF. The CDR3 DNA reads TGTGCCTGGAGTGTATACGGGGGGGCCTACGAGCAGTACTTC.